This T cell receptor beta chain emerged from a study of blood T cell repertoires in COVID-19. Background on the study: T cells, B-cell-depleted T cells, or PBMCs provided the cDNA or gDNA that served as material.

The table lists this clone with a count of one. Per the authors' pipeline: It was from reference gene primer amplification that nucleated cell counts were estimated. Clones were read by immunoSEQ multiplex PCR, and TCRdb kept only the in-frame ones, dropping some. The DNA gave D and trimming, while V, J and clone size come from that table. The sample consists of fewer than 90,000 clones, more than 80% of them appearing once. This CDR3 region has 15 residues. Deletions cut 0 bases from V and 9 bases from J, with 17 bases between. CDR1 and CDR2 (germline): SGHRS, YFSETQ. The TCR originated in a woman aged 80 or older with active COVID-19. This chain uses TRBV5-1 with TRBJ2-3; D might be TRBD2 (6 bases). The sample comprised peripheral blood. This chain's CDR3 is CASSLGTGRLGTQYF. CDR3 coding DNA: TGCGCCAGCAGCTTGGGAACGGGGAGGTTGGGGACGCAGTATTTT.